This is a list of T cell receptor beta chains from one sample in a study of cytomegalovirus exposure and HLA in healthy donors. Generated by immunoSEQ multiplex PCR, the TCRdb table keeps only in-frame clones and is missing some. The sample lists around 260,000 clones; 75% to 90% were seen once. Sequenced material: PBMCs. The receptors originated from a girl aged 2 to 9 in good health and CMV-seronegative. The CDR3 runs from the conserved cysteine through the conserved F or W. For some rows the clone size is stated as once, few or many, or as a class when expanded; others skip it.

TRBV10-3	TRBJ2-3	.	CAISRVGGQNTDTQYF
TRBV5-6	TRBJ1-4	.	CASSRQGRDEKLFF
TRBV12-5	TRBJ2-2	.	CASGFGRDYTGELFF
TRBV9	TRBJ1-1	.	CASSVTPGQEAEAFF
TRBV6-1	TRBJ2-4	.	CASSETGSKDIQYF
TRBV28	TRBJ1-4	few	CASSPRLTEKLFF
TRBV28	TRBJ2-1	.	CASSSRLAGGNEQFF
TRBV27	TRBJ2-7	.	CASKIGGSYSVQYF
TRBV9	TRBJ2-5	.	CASSVVTGETQYF
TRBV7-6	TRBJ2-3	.	CASSFSLAGGYSTDTQYF
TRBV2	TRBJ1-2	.	CATPREGREPVGYTF
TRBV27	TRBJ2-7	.	CASRKLGQGYYEQYF
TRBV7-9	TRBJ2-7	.	CATRGADEQYF
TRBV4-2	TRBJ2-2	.	CASSQPTSQGAAGELFF
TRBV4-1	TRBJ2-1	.	CASSPGGGTGDRQFF
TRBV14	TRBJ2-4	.	CASSLQGANIQYF
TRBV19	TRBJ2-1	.	CASSRLAGGAIEQFF
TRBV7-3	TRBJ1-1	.	CASSLLGGTEAFF
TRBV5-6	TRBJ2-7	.	CASSLGLGTQQYF
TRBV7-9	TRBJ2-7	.	CASSRGTILPYEQYF
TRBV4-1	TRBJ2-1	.	CASSPLAGGPYEQFF
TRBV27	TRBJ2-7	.	CASRGWASGSIEQYF
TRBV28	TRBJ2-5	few	CASSLRLLETQYF
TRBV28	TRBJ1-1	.	CASRGGAEAFF
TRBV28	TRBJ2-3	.	CASSLEGLAGADTQYF
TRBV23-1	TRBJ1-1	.	CASSQRQNTEAFF
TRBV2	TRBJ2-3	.	CASNGVGTDTQYF
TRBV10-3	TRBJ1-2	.	CAISEFSDRVRYGYTF
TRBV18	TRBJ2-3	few	CASSPRSGDTQYF
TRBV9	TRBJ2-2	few	CASSVGGRDTGELFF
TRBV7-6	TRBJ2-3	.	CASSRRTRHTDTQYF
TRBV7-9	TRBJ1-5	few	CASGGGDSNQPQHF
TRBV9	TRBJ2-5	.	CASSLKRVRRETQYF
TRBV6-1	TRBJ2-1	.	CASSEEIAGTNEQFF
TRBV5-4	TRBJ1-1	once	CASSLLQVNTEAFF
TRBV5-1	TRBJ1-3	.	CASTQGSSGNTIYF
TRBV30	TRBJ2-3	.	CAWSSGSTDTQYF
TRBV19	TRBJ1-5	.	CASRYQAYSNQPQHF
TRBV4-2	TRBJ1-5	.	CASSQDPRGGQPQHF
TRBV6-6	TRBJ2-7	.	CASSYSGGENEQYF
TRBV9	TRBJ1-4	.	CASSSTTGAGEKLFF
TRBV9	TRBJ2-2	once	CASKSAGELFF
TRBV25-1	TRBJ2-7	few	CASSDIGYSYEQYF
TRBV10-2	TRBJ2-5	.	CASSDWPAGVLETQYF
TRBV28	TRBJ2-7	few	CASSPGGSPYEQYF
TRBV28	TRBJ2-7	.	CASTERGAGPISYEQYF
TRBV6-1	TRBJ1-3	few	CASSEAGGGNTIYF
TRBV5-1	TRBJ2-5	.	CASSLEGGPLETQYF
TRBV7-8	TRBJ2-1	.	CASSPTGLAGEREQFF
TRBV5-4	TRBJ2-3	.	CASSPGTSASTDTQYF
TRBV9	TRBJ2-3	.	CASSPRASGGLGVADTQYF
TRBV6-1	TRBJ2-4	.	CASSEGPKNIQYF
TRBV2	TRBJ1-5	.	CASSADRGRFQPQHF
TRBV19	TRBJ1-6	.	CASSISRGPLHF
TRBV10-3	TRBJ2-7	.	CATLGQGGYEQYF
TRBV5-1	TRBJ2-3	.	CASSLDQGTDTQYF
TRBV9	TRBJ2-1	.	CASSPSTGLAPNEQFF